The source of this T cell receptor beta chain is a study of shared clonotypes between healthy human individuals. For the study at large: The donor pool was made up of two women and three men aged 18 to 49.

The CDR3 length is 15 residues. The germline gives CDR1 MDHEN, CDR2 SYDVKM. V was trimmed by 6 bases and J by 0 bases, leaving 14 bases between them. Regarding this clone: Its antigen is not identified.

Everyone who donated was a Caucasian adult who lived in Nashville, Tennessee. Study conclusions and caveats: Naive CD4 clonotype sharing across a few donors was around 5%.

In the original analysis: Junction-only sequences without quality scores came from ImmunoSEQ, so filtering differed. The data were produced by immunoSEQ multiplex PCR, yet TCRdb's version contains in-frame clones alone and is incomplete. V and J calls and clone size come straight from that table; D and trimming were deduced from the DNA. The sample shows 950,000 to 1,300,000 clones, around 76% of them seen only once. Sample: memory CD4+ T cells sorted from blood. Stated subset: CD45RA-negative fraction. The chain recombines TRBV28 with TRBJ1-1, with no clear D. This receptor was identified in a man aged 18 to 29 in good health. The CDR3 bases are TGTGCCAGCAGAACTGCCAAGGGCATGAACACTGAAGCTTTCTTT. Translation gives CASRTAKGMNTEAFF.